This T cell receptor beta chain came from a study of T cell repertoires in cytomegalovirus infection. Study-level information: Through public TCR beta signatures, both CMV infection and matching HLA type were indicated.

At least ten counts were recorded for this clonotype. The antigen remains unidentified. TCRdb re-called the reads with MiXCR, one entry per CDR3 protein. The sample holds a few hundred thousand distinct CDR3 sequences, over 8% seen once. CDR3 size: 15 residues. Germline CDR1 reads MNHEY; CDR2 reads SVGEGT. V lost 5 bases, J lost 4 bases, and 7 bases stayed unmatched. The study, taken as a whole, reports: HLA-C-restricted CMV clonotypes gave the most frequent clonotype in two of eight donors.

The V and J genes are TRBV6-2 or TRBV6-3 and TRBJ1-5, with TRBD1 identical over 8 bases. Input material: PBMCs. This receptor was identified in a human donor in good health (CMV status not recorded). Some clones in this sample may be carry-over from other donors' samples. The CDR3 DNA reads TGTGCCAGCAGTGCGTCAGGGGGCACAAATCAGCCCCAGCATTTT. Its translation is CASSASGGTNQPQHF.